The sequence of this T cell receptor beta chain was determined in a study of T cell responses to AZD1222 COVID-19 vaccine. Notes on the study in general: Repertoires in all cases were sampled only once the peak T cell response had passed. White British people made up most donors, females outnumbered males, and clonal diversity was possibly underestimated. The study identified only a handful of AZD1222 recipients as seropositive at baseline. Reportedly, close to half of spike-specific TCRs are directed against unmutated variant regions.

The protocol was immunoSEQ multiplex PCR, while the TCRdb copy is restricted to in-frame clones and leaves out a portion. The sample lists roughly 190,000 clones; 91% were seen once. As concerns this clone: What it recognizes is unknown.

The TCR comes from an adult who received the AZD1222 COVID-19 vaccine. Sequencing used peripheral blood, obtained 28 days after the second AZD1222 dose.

CDR3 protein: CASSREVNGYTF. The CDR3 nucleotides are TGTGCCAGCAGCCGAGAAGTCAATGGCTACACCTTC. This chain links TRBV4-2 with TRBJ1-2; D is unclear. Germline loops: CDR1 LGHNA, CDR2 YNFKEQ. The germline V and J ends were trimmed by 4 bases and 6 bases, with 9 bases remaining between them. The CDR3 loop spans 12 amino acids.